This T cell receptor (beta chain) was captured by sequencing in a study of beta chain features in type 1 diabetes. At the level of the study: The patients were much like the healthy donors in age, gender and cell yields.

A remark on this clone: Its specificity is not known.

Expressed TCRB transcripts were sequenced, since all the RNA that had been isolated was reverse transcribed. Assay: immunoSEQ multiplex PCR; the TCRdb copy retains only in-frame clones and omits some. The table includes 300,000 to 400,000 clones, more than 9.5% detected once. Regarding the study as a whole: TCRB repertoires of naive, central memory and Treg cells appeared more similar among patients than among healthy donors.

The CDR3 length is 14 residues. Germline CDR1 and CDR2: LNHDA and SQIVND (reference sequence). Trimming removed 7 bases from V and 3 bases from J; junction bases left unmatched: 7. The specimen was naive CD4+ T cells from blood. The sequence derives from a woman in her thirties in good health. The V and J genes are TRBV19 and TRBJ1-1, with 8 bases lining up with TRBD1. This CDR3 reads CASTSRGHDTEAFF. For the CDR3, the DNA is TGTGCCAGTACCTCCAGGGGGCACGACACTGAAGCTTTCTTT.